Below, 18 T cell receptor beta chains from the same sample are listed, as sequenced in a study of CD8+ T cells in alopecia areata. The treatment: oral pan-JAK inhibitor, 5-10 mg twice daily. RNA was extracted and reverse transcribed into cDNA as the sequencing template. Only in-frame clones appear in the TCRdb table, and some are missing; sequencing was by immunoSEQ multiplex PCR. Here the sample spans 150,000 to 200,000 clones, less than 70% being singletons. The source was CD4+ T cells sorted from blood, collected at week 49, from a patient treated with tofacitinib. These receptor sequences come from a human donor with alopecia areata.

This chain uses TRBV30 with TRBJ1-5, with TRBD1 matching 7 bases. The CDR3 spans 19 residues. V lost 2 bases to trimming and J lost 2 bases; unmatched junction nucleotides: 18. The germline gives CDR1 GTSNPN, CDR2 SVGIG (reference sequence). The CDR3 DNA reads as TGTGCCTGGAGTCCCGTACTGGTAGGGGGCGGTAATGGCAATCAGCCCCAGCATTTT. The encoded protein is CAWSPVLVGGGNGNQPQHF.

On this clone itself: Other DNA sequences in this specimen translate into the identical CDR3. This rearrangement joins TRBV29-1 to TRBJ2-2; D not certain. The CDR3 has 11 residues. Germline values: CDR1 SQVTM, CDR2 ANQGSEA. Trimming shortened V by 4 bases and J by 5 bases, and 5 bases separated the two germline ends. The CDR3 DNA sequence: TGCAGCGTTGTTCGTACCGGGGAGCTGTTTTTT. Amino acid sequence: CSVVRTGELFF.

The chain joins TRBV2 to TRBJ2-5, with 7 bases aligning to TRBD1. The CDR3 contains 12 residues. V was clipped by 8 bases and J by 2 bases; unmatched bases: 2. Germline V gives CDR1 SNHLY, CDR2 FYNNEI. CDR3 residues: CASWGQQETQYF. The DNA for the CDR3 is TGTGCCAGCTGGGGACAGCAAGAGACCCAGTACTTC.

V and J are TRBV5-4 and TRBJ2-2, with 7 bases matching TRBD2. The germline gives CDR1 SGHNT, CDR2 YYREEE (reference sequence). The J segment lost 5 bases and the V segment lost 4 bases, leaving 17 bases of the junction unmatched. The CDR3 consists of 18 residues. The CDR3 bases are TGTGCCAGCAGCCCCTCGGGGAAGCCGGGGGGTCTTACCGGGGAGCTGTTTTTT. Encoded protein: CASSPSGKPGGLTGELFF. Looking up the rest from reference TRBV5-4 and TRBJ2-2 gives the full variable domain: ETGVTQSPTHLIKTRGQQVTLRCSSQSGHNTVSWYQQALGQGPQFIFQYYREEENGRGNFPPRFSGLQFPNYSSELNVNALELDDSALYLCASSPSGKPGGLTGELFFGEGSRLTVL.

The rearrangement joins TRBV7-2 to TRBJ2-7, with D perhaps matching TRBD2 (5 bases). Germline V gene data show CDR1 as SGHTA and CDR2 as FQGNSA. The CDR3 contains 15 residues. V shed 0 bases and J shed 2 bases, with 11 bases lying between them. CDR3 in amino acids: CASSLAPLAPYEQYF. The CDR3 DNA sequence: TGTGCCAGCAGCTTAGCCCCGCTAGCCCCCTACGAGCAGTACTTC.

The chain links TRBV30 to TRBJ1-1; TRBD1 aligns across 7 bases. The CDR3 extends over 13 amino acids. Germline V gives CDR1 GTSNPN, CDR2 SVGIG (reference sequence). The junction had 2 bases not matched to a gene; V was cut back by 4 bases and J by 0 bases. DNA of the CDR3: TGTGCCTGGAAGGGACAGCTGAACACTGAAGCTTTCTTT. Translation: CAWKGQLNTEAFF.

This clone was counted once. The rearrangement uses TRBV2 and TRBJ1-2; a possible D gene is TRBD1 (5 bases). Germline V gives CDR1 SNHLY, CDR2 FYNNEI. Trimming removed 7 bases at V and 0 bases at J, with 12 bases between. This CDR3 has 14 residues. The CDR3 spells CASIGETANYGYTF. The CDR3 DNA reads TGTGCCAGCATTGGAGAGACAGCTAACTATGGCTACACCTTC.

This clone was picked up one time. This chain connects TRBV4-3 to TRBJ2-6; maybe TRBD1 (6 bases). The V gene's germline CDR1 is LGHNA and CDR2 YSLEER. The CDR3 runs to 16 residues. Deletions cut 3 bases from V and 2 bases from J, with 11 bases between. In DNA, the CDR3 is TGCGCCAGCAGCCAGGACCACAGGGCTGGGGCCAACGTCCTGACTTTC. Its translation: CASSQDHRAGANVLTF.

This clone was observed a handful of times. J is TRBJ2-2 and V is TRBV10-3, with D possibly matching TRBD2 (5 bases). CDR1 ENHRY and CDR2 SYGVKD come from the germline V gene. The CDR3 extends over 12 amino acids. V dropped 10 bases and J dropped 6 bases, with 12 bases sitting between them. The CDR3 sequence: CATGGLAGELFF. The CDR3 DNA sequence: TGTGCCACCGGAGGACTCGCCGGGGAGCTGTTTTTT.

The chain recombines TRBV27 with TRBJ1-5; D is ambiguous. The CDR3 extends over 12 amino acids. The V end lost 3 bases, the J end lost 7 bases, and 7 bases lay between the germline ends. Germline-derived CDR1 and CDR2 are MNHEY and SMNVEV (reference sequence). The CDR3 loop is CASSFRGQPQHF. The CDR3 region has the DNA TGTGCCAGCAGTTTTCGCGGCCAGCCCCAGCATTTT.

A remark on this clone: The junction departs from the called germline gene at one end, perhaps through a read error. The V and J genes are TRBV7-2 and TRBJ2-1; TRBD2 is a possible D gene (5 bases). The CDR3 consists of 14 residues. Germline-derived CDR1 and CDR2 are SGHTA and FQGNSA. CDR3 sequence reads: CASSLPDSHNEQFF. The CDR3 bases are TGTGCCAGCAGCCTTCCGGACTCCCACAATGAGCAGTTCTTC.

This sequence joins TRBV4-3 and TRBJ2-7; 8 bases line up with TRBD1. CDR3 size: 14 residues. CDR1 is LGHNA, CDR2 YSLEER, per germline. The J segment lost 1 base and the V segment lost 4 bases, leaving 3 bases of the junction unmatched. For the CDR3, the DNA is TGCGCCAGCAGCCCCAGGACAGGGTCCTACGAGCAGTACTTC. Its protein is CASSPRTGSYEQYF.

The chain employs TRBV5-4 and TRBJ2-3; a weak D match, TRBD1 (5 bases). The V gene lost 2 bases and the J gene lost 1 base, with 11 bases spanning the gap. CDR1 is SGHNT, CDR2 YYREEE, per germline (reference sequence). This CDR3 contains 15 residues. The chain's CDR3 is CASSFAQGRTDTQYF. CDR3 bases: TGTGCCAGCAGCTTCGCGCAGGGCCGCACAGATACGCAGTATTTT.

The V call is TRBV23-1, the J call TRBJ1-5, with a tentative D call TRBD1 (5 bases). TRBV23-1 is noted as an ORF with a role that remains uncertain. Trimming took 5 bases from V and 7 from J, leaving 21 bases between them. The CDR3 runs to 16 residues. Here the CDR3 reads CASSTVLGPGGQPQHF. The CDR3 coding sequence is TGCGCCAGCAGTACCGTTTTGGGGCCCGGGGGACAGCCCCAGCATTTT.

This sequence joins TRBV18 and TRBJ1-6; 7 bases fit TRBD1. Trimming took 3 bases from V and 8 from J; bases not matched to a gene: 16. The germline gives CDR1 KGHSH, CDR2 LQKENI. The CDR3 is 18 residues long. CDR3 bases: TGTGCCAGCTCACCTCGACCAACGGACAGGAAGGAGGATTCACCCCTCCACTTT. Translation: CASSPRPTDRKEDSPLHF.

This clone has just a few counts. This sequence joins TRBV2 and TRBJ1-5; no reliable D call. Germline CDR1 and CDR2: SNHLY and FYNNEI. CDR3 length: 14 residues. V was shortened by 5 bases and J by 4 bases, with 12 bases between the two germline ends. CDR3: CASSLISGNQPQHF. CDR3 nucleotides: TGTGCCAGCAGTCTAATATCGGGGAATCAGCCCCAGCATTTT. The entire variable domain, with the rest obtained from reference TRBV2 and TRBJ1-5, is as follows: EPEVTQTPSHQVTQMGQEVILRCVPISNHLYFYWYRQILGQKVEFLVSFYNNEISEKSEIFDDQFSVERPDGSNFTLKIRSTKLEDSAMYFCASSLISGNQPQHFGDGTRLSIL.

The rearrangement joins TRBV5-6 to TRBJ2-5; D is unclear. Trimming stripped 3 bases from V and 1 base from J, with 16 bases between. Germline-derived CDR1 and CDR2 are SGHDT and YYEEEE. This CDR3 contains 16 residues. CDR3 amino acids: CASSWARFGGQETQYF. The DNA of the CDR3 is TGTGCCAGCAGCTGGGCCCGCTTTGGCGGCCAAGAGACCCAGTACTTC.

The rearrangement links TRBV19 to TRBJ1-2, with D unresolved. This CDR3 is 15 amino acids long. Trimming shortened V by 5 bases and J by 2 bases, and 15 bases separated the two germline ends. From germline, CDR1 is LNHDA and CDR2 SQIVND (reference sequence). CDR3 DNA: TGTGCCAGTAGTCAACCGGCGGGCCTCAACTATGGCTACACCTTC. This translates into CASSQPAGLNYGYTF.